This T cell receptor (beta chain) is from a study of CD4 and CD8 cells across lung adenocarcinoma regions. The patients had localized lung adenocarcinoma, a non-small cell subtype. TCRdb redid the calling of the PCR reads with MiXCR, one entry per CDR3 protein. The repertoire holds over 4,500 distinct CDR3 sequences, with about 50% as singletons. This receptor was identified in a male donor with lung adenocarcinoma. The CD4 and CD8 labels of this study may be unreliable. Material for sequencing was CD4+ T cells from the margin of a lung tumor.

The CDR3 loop is CASTSLGGISGYTF. The CDR3 DNA reads TGTGCCAGCACTTCCCTCGGGGGAATCTCTGGCTACACCTTC. The gene calls are TRBV27 and TRBJ1-2; perhaps TRBD1 as D (5 bases). Per the germline V gene, CDR1 is MNHEY and CDR2 is SMNVEV (reference sequence). Deletions cut 7 bases from V and 7 bases from J, with 19 bases between. This CDR3 has 14 residues.